One sample yielded the 18 T cell receptor beta chains listed below, sequenced in a study of T cell responses to AZD1222 COVID-19 vaccine. Clones were sequenced by immunoSEQ multiplex PCR, and TCRdb holds only the in-frame ones, with some missing. The table lists more than 150,000 clones, around 88% of them singletons. The material was peripheral blood, obtained on day 0 of AZD1222 vaccination. These receptors were taken from an adult in good health.

This clone was observed a handful of times. The chain carries TRBV6-5 and TRBJ1-5; 11 bases agree with TRBD1. Trimming at V came to 6 bases and at J to 7 bases, leaving 2 bases not matched to a gene. The CDR3 runs 13 residues. Germline CDR1 is MNHEY and CDR2 is SVGAGI. CDR3 in DNA: TGTGCCAGCAGCGGGACAGGGGGACAGCCCCAGCATTTT. It codes for CASSGTGGQPQHF.

This rearrangement joins TRBV7-8 to TRBJ2-1; a possible D gene is TRBD2 (7 bases). Germline V CDR1 and CDR2: SGHVS, FQNEAQ. Trimming cost V 4 bases and J 15 bases, with 16 bases left between them. The CDR3 has 12 amino acids. In DNA, the CDR3 is TGTGCCAGCAGCTATCTAGGGGGGGTTTGGTTCTTC. As protein: CASSYLGGVWFF.

This clone came up once. The chain carries TRBV10-1 and TRBJ2-7, with a tentative D call TRBD2 (6 bases). The V end lost 5 bases, the J end lost 2 bases, and 10 bases lay between the germline ends. This CDR3 has 13 residues. Germline V gives CDR1 WNHNN, CDR2 SYGVQD (reference sequence). This CDR3 reads CASSTGLTYEQYF. DNA of the CDR3: TGCGCCAGCAGTACGGGACTGACCTACGAGCAGTACTTC.

This clone was detected once. The genes are TRBV19 and TRBJ2-4; D remains unclear. Per germline, CDR1 LNHDA and CDR2 SQIVND (reference sequence). V lost 9 bases, J lost 11 bases, and 11 bases lay in between. The CDR3 loop spans 10 amino acids. The DNA of the CDR3 is TGTGCCAGCCACCGGGCCCTTCAGTACTTC. This codes for CASHRALQYF.

The chain couples TRBV11-3 to TRBJ2-2; TRBD2 might be the D (6 bases). With 5 bases removed from V and 3 bases from J, the gap between germline ends came to 13 bases. The CDR3 runs to 15 residues. Germline V lookup: CDR1 SGHNT, CDR2 YENEEA. The CDR3 reads CASSPPGGYTGELFF. The CDR3 nucleotides read TGTGCCAGCAGCCCGCCTGGGGGGTACACCGGGGAGCTGTTTTTT.

The table lists this clone with a count of one. The chain employs TRBV7-9 and TRBJ2-6, with no clear D. Germline CDR1 reads SEHNR; CDR2 reads FQNEAQ (reference sequence). Trimming stripped 1 base from V and 0 bases from J, with 13 bases between. This CDR3 is built from 18 residues. CDR3 DNA sequence: TGTGCCAGCAGCTTAGTCGGTACAGTAGCCTCTGGGGCCAACGTCCTGACTTTC. Translation: CASSLVGTVASGANVLTF. Based on the CDR3 plus reference TRBV7-9 and TRBJ2-6, the full variable domain is DTGVSQNPRHKITKRGQNVTFRCDPISEHNRLYWYRQTLGQGPEFLTYFQNEAQLEKSRLLSDRFSAERPKGSFSTLEIQRTEQGDSAMYLCASSLVGTVASGANVLTFGAGSRLTVL.

This chain joins TRBV9 and TRBJ1-1; maybe TRBD1 (6 bases). The V end was cut by 0 bases, the J end by 9 bases, with 9 bases between. Germline-derived CDR1 and CDR2 are SGDLS and YYNGEE. The CDR3 consists of 12 residues. This chain's CDR3 is CASSVDGQKAFF. CDR3 sequence (DNA): TGTGCCAGCAGCGTAGACGGACAGAAAGCTTTCTTT.

The chain combines TRBV7-9 with TRBJ2-5, with unresolved D. This CDR3 region has 14 residues. The V end lost 4 bases, the J end lost 0 bases, and 9 bases lay between the germline ends. Germline V gene data show CDR1 as SEHNR and CDR2 as FQNEAQ (reference sequence). CDR3 sequence: CASSYGMNQETQYF. In nucleotides, the CDR3 is TGTGCCAGCAGCTACGGAATGAACCAAGAGACCCAGTACTTC.

The chain joins TRBV20-1 to TRBJ1-1; 8 nucleotides agree with TRBD1. The V gene's germline CDR1 is DFQATT and CDR2 SNEGSKA (reference sequence). This CDR3 has 15 amino acids. The J segment lost 2 bases and the V segment lost 3 bases, leaving 8 bases of the junction unmatched. CDR3 residues: CSASPPGQGNTEAFF. Here the CDR3 DNA reads TGCAGTGCTAGTCCCCCTGGACAGGGTAACACTGAAGCTTTCTTT.

The J gene is TRBJ2-7, the V gene TRBV24-1; 10 nucleotides line up with TRBD1. Germline V gene sequence: CDR1 KGHDR, CDR2 SFDVKD. The CDR3 is 15 residues long. With 3 bases clipped from V and 2 bases from J, the junction kept 3 bases outside the gene matches. CDR3 amino acids: CATSDDRGPPYEQYF. The CDR3 nucleotides are TGTGCCACCAGTGATGACAGGGGGCCCCCCTACGAGCAGTACTTC.

The gene calls are TRBV6-5 and TRBJ2-7; TRBD1 matches 10 bases. Trimming took 6 bases from V and 7 from J; bases not matched to a gene: 3. The CDR3 is 12 residues long. The germline gives CDR1 MNHEY, CDR2 SVGAGI. The CDR3 nucleotides are TGTGCCAGCAGGGGGACAGGGGTGGAGCAGTACTTC. Translation gives CASRGTGVEQYF.

This clone was seen a handful of times. V and J are TRBV7-3 and TRBJ2-2, with D uncertain. V was pared by 8 bases and J by 2 bases, with 9 bases between. Germline V gene sequence: CDR1 SGHTA, CDR2 FQGTGA. CDR3 length: 13 residues. The CDR3 reads CASRGPNTGELFF. The CDR3 DNA sequence: TGTGCCAGCCGCGGACCCAACACCGGGGAGCTGTTTTTT.

The V call is TRBV3-1 (or the pseudogene TRBV3-2), the J call TRBJ1-6; perhaps TRBD1 as D (6 bases). Germline values: CDR1 LGHDT, CDR2 YNNKEL (reference sequence). With 1 base removed from V and 6 bases from J, the gap between germline ends came to 10 bases. The CDR3 has 15 amino acids. CDR3 nucleotide sequence: TGTGCCAGCAGCCAAGTTGGGGGGCGTAATTCACCCCTCCACTTT. Translated: CASSQVGGRNSPLHF.

The genes are TRBV5-6 and TRBJ1-2; tentative D call: TRBD1 (6 bases). Deletions cut 4 bases from V and 1 base from J, with 20 bases between. The length of the CDR3 is 17 residues. Germline CDR1 and CDR2: SGHDT and YYEEEE. The CDR3 sequence is CASSPSGQFSFNYGYTF. The DNA of the CDR3 is TGTGCCAGCAGCCCTAGCGGACAGTTTTCATTTAACTATGGCTACACCTTC.

The CDR3 sequence is CASSQSPALENTQYF. The CDR3 region has the DNA TGTGCCAGCAGCCAATCACCCGCCTTAGAAAATACGCAGTATTTT. J is TRBJ2-3 and V is TRBV4-2; D ambiguous. CDR3 length: 15 amino acids. The germline gives CDR1 LGHNA, CDR2 YNFKEQ. Trimming shortened V by 2 bases and J by 7 bases, and 16 bases separated the two germline ends.

Only one count was recorded for this clone. This CDR3 is CASSKPRGTSANEQFF. CDR3 sequence (DNA): TGTGCCAGCAGCAAACCCCGGGGGACTAGCGCCAATGAGCAGTTCTTC. The J gene is TRBJ2-1, the V gene TRBV14; TRBD2 agrees at 10 bases. The CDR3 has 16 residues. V lost 5 bases to trimming and J lost 6 bases; unmatched junction nucleotides: 10. Germline CDR1 reads SGHDN; CDR2 reads FVKESK.

This clone has a handful of counts. The V and J genes are TRBV24-1 and TRBJ2-5; 9 bases match TRBD2. CDR3 size: 17 residues. The V gene end was trimmed by 4 bases and the J gene end by 0 bases; junction bases not matched to a gene: 8. Germline values: CDR1 KGHDR, CDR2 SFDVKD. CDR3 protein: CATSDPRSGGNQETQYF. The DNA of the CDR3 is TGTGCCACCAGTGACCCCCGTAGCGGGGGAAACCAAGAGACCCAGTACTTC.

This clone showed up just a few times. This chain links TRBV5-1 with TRBJ1-4; 11 bases align to TRBD1. Per the germline V gene, CDR1 is SGHRS and CDR2 is YFSETQ. With V trimmed by 4 bases and J by 7 bases, 3 bases remained unmatched. CDR3 length equals 14 residues. The CDR3 DNA sequence: TGCGCCAGCAGCGCCGGGACAGGGGGTGAAAAACTGTTTTTT. It translates to CASSAGTGGEKLFF.